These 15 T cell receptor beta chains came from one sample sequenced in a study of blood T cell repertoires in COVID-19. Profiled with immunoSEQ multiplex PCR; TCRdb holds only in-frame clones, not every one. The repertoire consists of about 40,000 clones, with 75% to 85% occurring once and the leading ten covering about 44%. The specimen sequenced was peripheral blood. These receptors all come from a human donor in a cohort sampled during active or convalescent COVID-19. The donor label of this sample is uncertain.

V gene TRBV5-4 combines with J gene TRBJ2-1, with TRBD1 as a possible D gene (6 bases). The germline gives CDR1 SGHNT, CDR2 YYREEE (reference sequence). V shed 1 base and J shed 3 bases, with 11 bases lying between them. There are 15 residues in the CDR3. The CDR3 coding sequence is TGTGCCAGCAGCTTGTCAGGGGATGGCTACAATGAGCAGTTCTTC. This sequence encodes CASSLSGDGYNEQFF.

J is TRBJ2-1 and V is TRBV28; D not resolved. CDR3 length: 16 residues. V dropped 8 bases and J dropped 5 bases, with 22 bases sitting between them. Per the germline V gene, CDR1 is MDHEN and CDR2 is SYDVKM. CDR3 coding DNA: TGTGCCAGCCGAGCCCCAACAGAAGCCCACCACAATGAGCAGTTCTTC. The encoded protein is CASRAPTEAHHNEQFF.

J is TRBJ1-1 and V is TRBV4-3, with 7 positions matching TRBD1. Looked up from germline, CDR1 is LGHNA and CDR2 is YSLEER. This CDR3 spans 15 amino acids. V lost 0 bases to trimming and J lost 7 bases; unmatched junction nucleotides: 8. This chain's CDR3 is CASSQDPTGLGEAFF. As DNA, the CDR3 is TGCGCCAGCAGCCAAGATCCGACAGGGCTTGGTGAAGCTTTCTTT.

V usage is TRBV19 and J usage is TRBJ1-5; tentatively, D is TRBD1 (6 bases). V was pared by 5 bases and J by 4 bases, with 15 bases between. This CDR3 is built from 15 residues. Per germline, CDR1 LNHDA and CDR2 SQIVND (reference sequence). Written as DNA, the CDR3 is TGTGCCAGTAGTCGAACAGGGTTGGCAAATCAGCCCCAGCATTTT. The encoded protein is CASSRTGLANQPQHF.

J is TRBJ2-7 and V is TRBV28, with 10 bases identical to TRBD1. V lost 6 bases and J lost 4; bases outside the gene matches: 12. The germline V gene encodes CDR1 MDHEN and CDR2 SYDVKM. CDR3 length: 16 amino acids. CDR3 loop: CASSSTADRGFYEQYF. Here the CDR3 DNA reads TGTGCCAGCAGCTCCACCGCGGACAGGGGGTTTTACGAGCAGTACTTC.

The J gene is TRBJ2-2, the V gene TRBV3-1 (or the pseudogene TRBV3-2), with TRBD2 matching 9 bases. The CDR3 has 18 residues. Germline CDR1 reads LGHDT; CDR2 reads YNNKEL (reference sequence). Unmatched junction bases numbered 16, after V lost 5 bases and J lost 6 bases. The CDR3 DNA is TGTGCCAGCAGCGTTACCCAGTCTAGCGGGGAACGAGCCGGGGAGCTGTTTTTT. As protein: CASSVTQSSGERAGELFF.

The CDR3: CASSLGDSSSPLHF. CDR3 coding DNA: TGTGCCAGCAGCTTGGGAGACAGTTCATCACCCCTCCACTTT. The V and J genes are TRBV5-8 and TRBJ1-6, with TRBD1 as a possible D gene (5 bases). The CDR3 has 14 amino acids. Trimming stripped 0 bases from V and 10 bases from J, with 11 bases between. From germline, CDR1 is SGHTS and CDR2 YDEGEE.

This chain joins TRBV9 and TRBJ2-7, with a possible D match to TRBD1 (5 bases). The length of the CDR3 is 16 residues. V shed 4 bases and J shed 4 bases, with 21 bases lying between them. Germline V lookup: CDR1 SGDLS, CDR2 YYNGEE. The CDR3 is CASSPVGAAGWYEQYF. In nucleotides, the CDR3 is TGTGCCAGCAGCCCCGTAGGGGCGGCAGGGTGGTACGAGCAGTACTTC.

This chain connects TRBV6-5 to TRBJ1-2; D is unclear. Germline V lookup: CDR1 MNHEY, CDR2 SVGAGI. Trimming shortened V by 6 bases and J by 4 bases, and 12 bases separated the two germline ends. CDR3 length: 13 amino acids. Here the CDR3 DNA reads TGTGCCAGCAGACCCGACTTGTTCTATGGCTACACCTTC. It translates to CASRPDLFYGYTF.

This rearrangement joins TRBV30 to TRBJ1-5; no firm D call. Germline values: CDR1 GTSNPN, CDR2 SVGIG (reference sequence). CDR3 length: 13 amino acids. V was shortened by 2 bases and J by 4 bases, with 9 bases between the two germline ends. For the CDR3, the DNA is TGTGCCTGGAGTCTGGCACAGAATCAGCCCCAGCATTTT. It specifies CAWSLAQNQPQHF.

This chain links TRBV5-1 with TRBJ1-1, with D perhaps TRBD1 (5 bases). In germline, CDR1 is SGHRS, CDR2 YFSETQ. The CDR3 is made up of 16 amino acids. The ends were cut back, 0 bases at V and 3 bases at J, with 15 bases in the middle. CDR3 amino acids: CASSLGWGVGDTEAFF. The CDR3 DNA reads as TGCGCCAGCAGCTTGGGTTGGGGGGTTGGGGACACTGAAGCTTTCTTT.

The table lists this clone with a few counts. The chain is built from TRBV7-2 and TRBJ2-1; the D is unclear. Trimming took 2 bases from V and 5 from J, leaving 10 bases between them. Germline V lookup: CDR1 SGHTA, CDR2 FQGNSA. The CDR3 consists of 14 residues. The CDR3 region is CASSLRVGDNEQFF. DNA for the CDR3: TGTGCCAGCAGCTTAAGAGTCGGAGACAATGAGCAGTTCTTC.

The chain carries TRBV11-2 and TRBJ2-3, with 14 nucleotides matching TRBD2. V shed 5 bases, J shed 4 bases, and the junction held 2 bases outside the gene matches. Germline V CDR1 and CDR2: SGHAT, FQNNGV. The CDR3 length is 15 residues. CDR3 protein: CASSPGLAGADTQYF. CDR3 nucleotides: TGTGCCAGCAGCCCGGGACTAGCGGGAGCAGATACGCAGTATTTT. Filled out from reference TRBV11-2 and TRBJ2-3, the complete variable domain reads EAGVAQSPRYKIIEKRQSVAFWCNPISGHATLYWYQQILGQGPKLLIQFQNNGVVDDSQLPKDRFSAERLKGVDSTLKIQPAKLEDSAVYLCASSPGLAGADTQYFGPGTRLTVL.

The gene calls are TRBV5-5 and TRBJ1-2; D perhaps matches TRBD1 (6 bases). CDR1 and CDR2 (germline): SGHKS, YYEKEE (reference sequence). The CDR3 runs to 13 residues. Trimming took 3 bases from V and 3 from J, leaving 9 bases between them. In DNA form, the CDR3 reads TGTGCCAGCAGCTCTCACAGGGACTATGGCTACACCTTC. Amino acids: CASSSHRDYGYTF.

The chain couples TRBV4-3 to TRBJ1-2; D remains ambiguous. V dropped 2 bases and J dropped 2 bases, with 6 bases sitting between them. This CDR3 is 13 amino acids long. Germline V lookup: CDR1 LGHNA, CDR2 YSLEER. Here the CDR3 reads CASSQPGNYGYTF. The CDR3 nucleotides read TGCGCCAGCAGCCAACCGGGGAACTATGGCTACACCTTC.